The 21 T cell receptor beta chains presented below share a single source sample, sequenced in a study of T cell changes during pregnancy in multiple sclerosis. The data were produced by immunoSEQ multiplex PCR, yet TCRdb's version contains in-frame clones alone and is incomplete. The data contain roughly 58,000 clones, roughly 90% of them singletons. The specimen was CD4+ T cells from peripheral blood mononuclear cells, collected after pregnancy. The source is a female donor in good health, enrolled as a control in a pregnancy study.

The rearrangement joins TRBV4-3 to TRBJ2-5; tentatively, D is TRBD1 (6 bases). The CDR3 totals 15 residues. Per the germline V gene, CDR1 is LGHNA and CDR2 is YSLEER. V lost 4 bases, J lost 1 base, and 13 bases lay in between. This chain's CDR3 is CASSPRGGTQETQYF. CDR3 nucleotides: TGCGCCAGCAGCCCCCGAGGGGGTACCCAAGAGACCCAGTACTTC.

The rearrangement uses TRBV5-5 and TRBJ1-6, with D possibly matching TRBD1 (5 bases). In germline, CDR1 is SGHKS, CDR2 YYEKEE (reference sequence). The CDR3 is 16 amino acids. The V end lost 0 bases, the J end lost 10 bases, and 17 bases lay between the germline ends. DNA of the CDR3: TGTGCCAGCAGCTTGGGGCCTGGCAGGGCCTCATCACCCCTCCACTTT. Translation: CASSLGPGRASSPLHF.

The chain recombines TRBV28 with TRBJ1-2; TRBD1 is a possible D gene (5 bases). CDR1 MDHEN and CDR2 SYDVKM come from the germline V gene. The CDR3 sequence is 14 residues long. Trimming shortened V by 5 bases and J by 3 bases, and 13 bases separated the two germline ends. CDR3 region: CASSMGGEDYGYTF. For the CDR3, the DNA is TGTGCCAGCAGTATGGGAGGGGAGGACTATGGCTACACCTTC.

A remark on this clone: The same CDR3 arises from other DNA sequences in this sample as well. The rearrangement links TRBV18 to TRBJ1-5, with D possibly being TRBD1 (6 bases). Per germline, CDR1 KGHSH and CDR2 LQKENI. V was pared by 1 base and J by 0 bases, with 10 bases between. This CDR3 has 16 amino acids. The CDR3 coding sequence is TGTGCCAGCTCACCACTGCCAGGGGTTAGCAATCAGCCCCAGCATTTT. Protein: CASSPLPGVSNQPQHF.

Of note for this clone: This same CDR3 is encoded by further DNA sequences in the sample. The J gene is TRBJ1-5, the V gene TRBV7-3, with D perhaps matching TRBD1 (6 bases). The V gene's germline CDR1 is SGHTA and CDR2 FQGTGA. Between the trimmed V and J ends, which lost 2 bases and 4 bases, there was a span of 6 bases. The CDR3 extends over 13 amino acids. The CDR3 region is CASSLQGNQPQHF. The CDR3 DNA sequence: TGTGCCAGCAGCTTACAGGGGAATCAGCCCCAGCATTTT.

The CDR3: CATHRRGAGETQYF. The CDR3 DNA reads as TGTGCCACCCATCGCAGGGGCGCTGGGGAGACCCAGTACTTC. The chain combines TRBV7-8 with TRBJ2-5; possible D gene TRBD1, 6 bases. The CDR3 runs 14 residues. Germline loops: CDR1 SGHVS, CDR2 FQNEAQ. The V end was cut by 10 bases, the J end by 5 bases, with 20 bases between.

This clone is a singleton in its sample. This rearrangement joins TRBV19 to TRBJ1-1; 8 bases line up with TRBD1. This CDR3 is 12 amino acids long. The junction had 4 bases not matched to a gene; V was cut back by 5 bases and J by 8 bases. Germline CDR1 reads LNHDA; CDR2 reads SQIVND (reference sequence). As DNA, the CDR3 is TGTGCCAGTAGTCCTCGGACAGGGGAAGCTTTCTTT. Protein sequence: CASSPRTGEAFF.

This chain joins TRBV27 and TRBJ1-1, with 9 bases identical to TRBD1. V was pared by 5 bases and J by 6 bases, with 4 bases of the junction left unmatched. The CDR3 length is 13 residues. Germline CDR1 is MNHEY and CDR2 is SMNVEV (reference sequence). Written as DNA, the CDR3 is TGTGCCAGCAGTGCGGACAGGGGAGCTGAAGCTTTCTTT. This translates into CASSADRGAEAFF.

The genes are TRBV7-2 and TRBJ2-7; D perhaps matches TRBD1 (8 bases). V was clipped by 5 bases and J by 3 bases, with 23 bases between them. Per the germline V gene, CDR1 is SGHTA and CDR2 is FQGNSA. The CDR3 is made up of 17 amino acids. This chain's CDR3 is CASSTLIGGDRYYEQYF. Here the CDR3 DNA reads TGTGCCAGCAGCACACTCATAGGGGGGGACAGGTACTACGAGCAGTACTTC.

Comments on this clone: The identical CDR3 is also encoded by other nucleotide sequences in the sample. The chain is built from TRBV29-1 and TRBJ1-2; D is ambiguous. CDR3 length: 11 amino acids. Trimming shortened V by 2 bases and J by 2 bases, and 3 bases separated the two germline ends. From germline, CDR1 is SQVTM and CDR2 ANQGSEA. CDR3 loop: CSVELNYGYTF. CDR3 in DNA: TGCAGCGTTGAACTAAACTATGGCTACACCTTC.

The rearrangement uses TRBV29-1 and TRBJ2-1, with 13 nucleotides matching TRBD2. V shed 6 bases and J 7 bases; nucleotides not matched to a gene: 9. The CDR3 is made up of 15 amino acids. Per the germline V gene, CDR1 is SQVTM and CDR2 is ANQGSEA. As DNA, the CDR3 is TGCAGCGTACGCTTACTAGCGGGGGGGCCAAATGAGCAGTTCTTC. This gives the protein CSVRLLAGGPNEQFF.

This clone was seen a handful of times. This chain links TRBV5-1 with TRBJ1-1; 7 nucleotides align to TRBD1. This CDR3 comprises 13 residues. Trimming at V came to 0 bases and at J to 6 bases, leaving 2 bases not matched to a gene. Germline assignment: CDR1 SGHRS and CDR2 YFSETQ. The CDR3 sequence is CASSLEDRAEAFF. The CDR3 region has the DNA TGCGCCAGCAGCTTGGAAGACAGGGCTGAAGCTTTCTTT.

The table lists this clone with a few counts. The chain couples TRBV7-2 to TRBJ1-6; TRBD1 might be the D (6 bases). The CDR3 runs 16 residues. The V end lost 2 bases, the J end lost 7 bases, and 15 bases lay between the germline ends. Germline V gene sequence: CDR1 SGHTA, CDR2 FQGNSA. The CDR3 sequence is CASSLHQGSPNSPLHF. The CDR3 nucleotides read TGTGCCAGCAGCTTACACCAGGGGAGCCCCAATTCACCCCTCCACTTT.

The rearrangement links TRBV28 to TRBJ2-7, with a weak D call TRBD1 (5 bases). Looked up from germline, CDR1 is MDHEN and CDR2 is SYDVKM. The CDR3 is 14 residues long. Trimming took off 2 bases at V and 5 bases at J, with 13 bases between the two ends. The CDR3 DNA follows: TGTGCCAGCAGTTTAACGGGCAGGGCCCACGAGCAGTACTTC. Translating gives CASSLTGRAHEQYF.

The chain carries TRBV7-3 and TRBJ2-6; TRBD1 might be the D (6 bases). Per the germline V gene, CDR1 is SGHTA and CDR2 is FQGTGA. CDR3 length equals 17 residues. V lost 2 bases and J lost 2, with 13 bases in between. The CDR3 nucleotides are TGTGCCAGCAGCTTAGTTGGACAGCCCGCTGGGGCCAACGTCCTGACTTTC. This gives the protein CASSLVGQPAGANVLTF.

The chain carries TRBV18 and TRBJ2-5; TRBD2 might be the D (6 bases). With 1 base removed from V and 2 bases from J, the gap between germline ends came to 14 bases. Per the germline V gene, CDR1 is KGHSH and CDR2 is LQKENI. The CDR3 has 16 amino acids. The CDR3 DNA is TGTGCCAGCTCACCACTGCGGGAACAGAGACAAGAGACCCAGTACTTC. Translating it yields CASSPLREQRQETQYF.

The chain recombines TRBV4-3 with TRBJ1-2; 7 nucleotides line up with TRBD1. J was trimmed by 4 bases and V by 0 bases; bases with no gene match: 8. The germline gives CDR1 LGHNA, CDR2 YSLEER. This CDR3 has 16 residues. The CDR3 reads CASSQDLRDRVYGYTF. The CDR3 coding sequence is TGCGCCAGCAGCCAAGACCTCAGGGACAGAGTCTATGGCTACACCTTC.

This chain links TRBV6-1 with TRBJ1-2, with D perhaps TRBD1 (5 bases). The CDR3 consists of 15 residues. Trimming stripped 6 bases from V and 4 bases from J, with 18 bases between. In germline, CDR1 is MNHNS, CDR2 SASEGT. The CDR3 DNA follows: TGTGCCAGCAGCACAACCGCGGGGCTTGGCTATGGCTACACCTTC. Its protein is CASSTTAGLGYGYTF.

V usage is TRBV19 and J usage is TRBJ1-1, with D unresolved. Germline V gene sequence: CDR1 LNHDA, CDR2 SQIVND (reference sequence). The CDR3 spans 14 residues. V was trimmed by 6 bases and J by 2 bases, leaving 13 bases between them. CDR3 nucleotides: TGTGCCAGTAGACCCGAGTCGCGCAACACTGAAGCTTTCTTT. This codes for CASRPESRNTEAFF.

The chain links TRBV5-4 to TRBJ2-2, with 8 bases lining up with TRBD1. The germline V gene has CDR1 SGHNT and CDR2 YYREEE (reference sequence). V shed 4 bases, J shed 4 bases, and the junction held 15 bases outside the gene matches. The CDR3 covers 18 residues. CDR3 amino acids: CASSQWGLGRGPTGELFF. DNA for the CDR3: TGTGCCAGCAGCCAATGGGGTCTCGGCAGGGGGCCCACCGGGGAGCTGTTTTTT.

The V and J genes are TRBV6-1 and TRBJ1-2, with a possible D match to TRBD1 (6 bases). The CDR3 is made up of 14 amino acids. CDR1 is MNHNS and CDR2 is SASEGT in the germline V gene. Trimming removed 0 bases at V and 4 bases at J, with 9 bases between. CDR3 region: CASSEATGTYGYTF. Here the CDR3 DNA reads TGTGCCAGCAGTGAAGCTACAGGGACCTATGGCTACACCTTC.